The next 17 T cell receptor beta chains were all read from a single sample in a study of blood T cell repertoires in COVID-19. The repertoire was sequenced with immunoSEQ multiplex PCR; TCRdb's copy has only in-frame clones and lacks some. This table holds about 80,000 clones, about 85% found once. Source material: peripheral blood. These receptors were taken from a human donor in a cohort sampled during active COVID-19.

On this clone: One end of the junction varies from germline; a read error may be responsible. The chain combines TRBV24-1 with TRBJ2-1, with D perhaps matching TRBD1 (5 bases). The germline V gene encodes CDR1 KGHDR and CDR2 SFDVKD. CDR3 length equals 13 residues. In nucleotides, the CDR3 is TGTGCCACCAGTGATTCCAGGGCCTCCCCGGCGATCTTC. Protein sequence: CATSDSRASPAIF.

This rearrangement joins TRBV21-1 to TRBJ1-3; the tabulated D call, TRBD1, remains unverified against the DNA. TRBV21-1 is termed a pseudogene. This CDR3 contains 16 residues. The CDR3 loop reads CASSKFAGLSGNTIYF. For the CDR3, the DNA is TGTGCCAGCAGCAAATTTGCAGGGCTCTCTGGAAACACCATATATTTT.

The chain joins TRBV5-1 to TRBJ2-7; maybe TRBD1 (5 bases). V was shortened by 0 bases and J by 4 bases, with 11 bases between the two germline ends. The germline V gene encodes CDR1 SGHRS and CDR2 YFSETQ. This CDR3 comprises 14 residues. CDR3 protein: CASSLVGREYEQYF. CDR3 bases: TGCGCCAGCAGCTTGGTGGGCAGGGAATACGAGCAGTACTTC.

There are a few counts of this clone. In the same sample, other DNA sequences code for this CDR3. The genes are TRBV9 and TRBJ1-2, with 8 positions matching TRBD1. CDR1 is SGDLS, CDR2 YYNGEE, per germline. V gave up 1 base and J gave up 5 bases; unmatched junction bases: 1. CDR3 size: 13 residues. The CDR3 region is CASSVRQGYGYTF. The CDR3, as DNA: TGTGCCAGCAGCGTACGACAGGGGTATGGCTACACCTTC.

This sequence joins TRBV18 and TRBJ1-5, with a tentative D call TRBD1 (6 bases). Germline V gives CDR1 KGHSH, CDR2 LQKENI. CDR3 length: 15 residues. V was shortened by 1 base and J by 2 bases, with 9 bases between the two germline ends. CDR3 nucleotides: TGTGCCAGCTCACCACTCGCAGGGGGCAATCAGCCCCAGCATTTT. Protein: CASSPLAGGNQPQHF.

The chain combines TRBV6-5 with TRBJ1-2; maybe TRBD1 (5 bases). V gave up 2 bases and J gave up 6 bases, with 13 bases separating them. The V gene's germline CDR1 is MNHEY and CDR2 SVGAGI. The CDR3 totals 14 residues. As DNA, the CDR3 is TGTGCCAGCAGTTACGCCTCTGCCAGGGATGGCTACACCTTC. Its translation is CASSYASARDGYTF.

This clone was observed a handful of times. The V gene is TRBV27, the J gene TRBJ1-5; D is ambiguous. CDR1 is MNHEY, CDR2 SMNVEV, per germline (reference sequence). The CDR3 has 16 residues. Trimming took 8 bases from V and 10 from J, leaving 27 bases between them. CDR3 in DNA: TGTGCCAGCTGTCGGAGCTTGGCCCTCTCCCCTGGACCCCAGCATTTT. This gives the protein CASCRSLALSPGPQHF.

The V and J genes are TRBV5-8 and TRBJ1-4, with D possibly matching TRBD1 (6 bases). Germline CDR1 reads SGHTS; CDR2 reads YDEGEE. V shed 7 bases and J shed 8 bases, with 15 bases lying between them. This CDR3 is 13 amino acids long. DNA of the CDR3: TGTGCCAGCGTGTACAGGGTAGAGGAAAAACTGTTTTTT. Its protein is CASVYRVEEKLFF.

The chain recombines TRBV28 with TRBJ2-1; the match to TRBD2 covers 8 bases. Germline V lookup: CDR1 MDHEN, CDR2 SYDVKM. Trimming took 6 bases from V and 6 from J; bases not matched to a gene: 10. The length of the CDR3 is 15 residues. CDR3 bases: TGTGCCAGCAGGACCGGACTAGCAGCAATCAATGAGCAGTTCTTC. This sequence encodes CASRTGLAAINEQFF. Together with reference TRBV28 and TRBJ2-1, the CDR3 gives the full variable domain: DVKVTQSSRYLVKRTGEKVFLECVQDMDHENMFWYRQDPGLGLRLIYFSYDVKMKEKGDIPEGYSVSREKKERFSLILESASTNQTSMYLCASRTGLAAINEQFFGPGTRLTVL.

The chain recombines TRBV7-9 with TRBJ2-2, with TRBD2 as a possible D gene (6 bases). The ends were cut back, 5 bases at V and 2 bases at J, with 12 bases in the middle. The CDR3 spans 15 residues. Germline CDR1 is SEHNR and CDR2 is FQNEAQ (reference sequence). CDR3 sequence reads: CASSRDSPNTGELFF. CDR3 coding DNA: TGTGCCAGCAGCCGGGACTCCCCTAACACCGGGGAGCTGTTTTTT.

This clone was counted only a few times. The rearrangement links TRBV3-1 (or the pseudogene TRBV3-2) to TRBJ2-1; TRBD2 matches at 9 bases. Per the germline V gene, CDR1 is LGHDT and CDR2 is YNNKEL (reference sequence). V was clipped by 1 base and J by 9 bases; unmatched bases: 13. The CDR3 covers 17 residues. CDR3: CASSQVFGSGRGGEQFF. CDR3 DNA: TGTGCCAGCAGCCAAGTCTTTGGTAGCGGGAGAGGGGGTGAGCAGTTCTTC.

The chain employs TRBV28 and TRBJ1-2; D possibly corresponds to TRBD1 (6 bases). Trimming stripped 5 bases from V and 2 bases from J, with 12 bases between. In germline, CDR1 is MDHEN, CDR2 SYDVKM. The CDR3 sequence is 14 residues long. CDR3 coding DNA: TGTGCCAGCAGTACCCCGGGGGGCAACTATGGCTACACCTTC. Its translation is CASSTPGGNYGYTF.

The J gene is TRBJ1-2, the V gene TRBV6-5; 8 nucleotides match TRBD1. Per germline, CDR1 MNHEY and CDR2 SVGAGI. The CDR3 loop spans 14 amino acids. J gave up 3 bases and V 6 bases, and 6 bases lay outside the gene matches. CDR3 sequence (DNA): TGTGCCAGCAGCCGTACAGGGGGGGACTATGGCTACACCTTC. Its translation: CASSRTGGDYGYTF.

Only one count was recorded for this clone. J is TRBJ2-3 and V is TRBV3-1 (or the pseudogene TRBV3-2), with 7 positions matching TRBD2. The CDR3 loop spans 16 amino acids. Germline trimming cut 0 bases from V and 8 bases from J; bases unmatched to any gene: 11. Germline V lookup: CDR1 LGHDT, CDR2 YNNKEL (reference sequence). CDR3 coding DNA: TGTGCCAGCAGCCAAGAGTGGGGGGGGAGGATGGGTACGCAGTATTTT. The encoded protein is CASSQEWGGRMGTQYF.

The rearrangement joins TRBV11-2 to TRBJ1-2, with 9 bases fitting TRBD1. The germline gives CDR1 SGHAT, CDR2 FQNNGV. V was pared by 8 bases and J by 2 bases, with 12 bases of the junction left unmatched. The CDR3 is 16 residues long. This chain's CDR3 is CASGPLPGQGNYGYTF. CDR3 DNA sequence: TGTGCCAGCGGCCCGCTTCCGGGACAGGGAAACTATGGCTACACCTTC. The entire variable domain, with the rest obtained from reference TRBV11-2 and TRBJ1-2, is as follows: EAGVAQSPRYKIIEKRQSVAFWCNPISGHATLYWYQQILGQGPKLLIQFQNNGVVDDSQLPKDRFSAERLKGVDSTLKIQPAKLEDSAVYLCASGPLPGQGNYGYTFGSGTRLTVV.

The rearrangement uses TRBV5-4 and TRBJ2-5, with 9 positions matching TRBD1. The J segment lost 4 bases and the V segment lost 0 bases, leaving 1 base of the junction unmatched. Germline V gives CDR1 SGHNT, CDR2 YYREEE (reference sequence). The CDR3 sequence is 14 residues long. CDR3 region: CASSLGGQGETQYF. The DNA for the CDR3 is TGTGCCAGCAGCTTGGGGGGACAGGGAGAGACCCAGTACTTC.

The rearrangement links TRBV7-9 to TRBJ1-5; 7 nucleotides match TRBD1. The ends lost 3 bases at V and 6 bases at J; junction bases unmatched: 5. Germline CDR1 SEHNR, CDR2 FQNEAQ (reference sequence). CDR3 length: 14 amino acids. The DNA for the CDR3 is TGTGCCAGCAGCTTGGGACAGCTCGGTCAGCCCCAGCATTTT. It specifies CASSLGQLGQPQHF.